This T cell receptor (beta chain) emerged from a study of identical twins. TCRdb re-derived calls from the 5' RACE reads in MiXCR, one entry per CDR3 protein. The table shows some 460,000 distinct CDR3 sequences, with 13% to 15% occurring only once. This clonotype has just a few counts. V lost 0 bases to trimming and J lost 6 bases; unmatched junction nucleotides: 9. The CDR3 length is 15 residues. Germline V gene lookup returns CDR1 DFQATT and CDR2 SNEGSKA (reference sequence). The data also belong to a second study, concerning yellow fever vaccine responses in identical twins.

The chain joins TRBV20-1 to TRBJ2-3; 7 nucleotides match TRBD2. The TCR was taken from a woman between 18 and 29 years old in good health. The source material was CD4+ T cells sorted from blood. The CDR3 here is CSARDLRGGGDTQYF. The CDR3 DNA reads as TGCAGTGCTAGAGATCTGCGCGGGGGTGGGGATACGCAGTATTTT.